This T cell receptor (beta chain) was sequenced in a study of blood T cell repertoires in COVID-19. Method: immunoSEQ multiplex PCR; TCRdb's copy keeps in-frame clones and lacks some. The repertoire has roughly 100,000 clones, about 85% of them found once; the top ten carry just over 3%. CDR3 length: 13 residues. V lost 0 bases to trimming and J lost 10 bases, with 12 bases between them. In germline, CDR1 is SGHNT, CDR2 YYREEE (reference sequence). The chain couples TRBV5-4 to TRBJ2-3; D is perhaps TRBD2 (5 bases). Sample: peripheral blood. The receptor was isolated from a man aged 50 to 60 in a cohort sampled during active COVID-19. The CDR3, as DNA: TGTGCCAGCAGCTTGGAGAGAAGCGGCGCGCAGTATTTT. This encodes CASSLERSGAQYF.